The present T cell receptor (beta chain) was sequenced within a study of cytomegalovirus exposure and HLA in healthy donors. Whole-study context: Falling in the Caucasian-associated ancestry cluster were about four fifths of under 500 genotyped donors. Whole-study findings and limits: Clonal expansion was found to be greater in HLA-associated TCR beta chains than in equally common others in a later analysis.

PCR employed 60 Vbeta and 13 Jbeta primers. Sequencing used immunoSEQ multiplex PCR; TCRdb keeps in-frame clones, though not all of them. The sample shows about 150,000 clones, just over 75% of them seen only once. The V and J ends lost 2 bases and 4 bases, in that order; junction bases with no gene match: 7. The CDR3 loop spans 16 amino acids. The germline gives CDR1 SNHLY, CDR2 FYNNEI. Concerning this clone itself: Its specificity is unknown.

The sample taken for sequencing was PBMCs. The V and J genes are TRBV2 and TRBJ2-3, with TRBD1 matching 9 bases. The TCR originated in a man aged 35-49 years in good health and CMV-seronegative. The CDR3 spells CASSERRTGDADTQYF. The CDR3, as DNA: TGTGCCAGCAGTGAAAGAAGGACAGGGGACGCAGATACGCAGTATTTT. Full variable domain (remainder filled in from reference TRBV2 and TRBJ2-3): EPEVTQTPSHQVTQMGQEVILRCVPISNHLYFYWYRQILGQKVEFLVSFYNNEISEKSEIFDDQFSVERPDGSNFTLKIRSTKLEDSAMYFCASSERRTGDADTQYFGPGTRLTVL.